These 7 T cell receptor beta chains were sequenced from one sample in a study of CD8+ T cells in alopecia areata. Extracted RNA was reverse transcribed, and the resulting cDNA served as sequencing template. Sequencing used immunoSEQ multiplex PCR; TCRdb keeps in-frame clones, though not all of them. Among 140,000 to 150,000 clones listed, about 60% were seen once. The sample here was CD4+ T cells sorted from blood, taken at week 0. Every receptor here comes from a human donor with alopecia areata.

This clone was detected a few times. V usage is TRBV29-1 and J usage is TRBJ2-5, with 8 bases identical to TRBD1. The germline gives CDR1 SQVTM, CDR2 ANQGSEA. V shed 5 bases, J shed 3 bases, and the junction held 2 bases outside the gene matches. CDR3 length equals 12 residues. The CDR3 coding sequence is TGCAGCGTTTTACAGGGGGAAGAGACCCAGTACTTC. It encodes CSVLQGEETQYF.

This clone has only a few counts. V gene TRBV9 combines with J gene TRBJ2-6; 7 bases map to TRBD1. This CDR3 has 18 residues. Germline trimming cut 3 bases from V and 2 bases from J; bases unmatched to any gene: 11. The germline V gene encodes CDR1 SGDLS and CDR2 YYNGEE. The CDR3 spells CASSADRAWSAGANVLTF. The CDR3 nucleotides are TGTGCCAGCAGCGCCGACAGGGCTTGGAGCGCTGGGGCCAACGTCCTGACTTTC.

The chain couples TRBV6-5 to TRBJ1-5, with D perhaps TRBD1 (6 bases). The CDR3 is made up of 14 amino acids. V lost 8 bases and J lost 2, with 13 bases in between. CDR1 and CDR2 (germline): MNHEY, SVGAGI. The CDR3 loop reads CASEGGLGNQPQHF. As DNA, the CDR3 is TGTGCCAGCGAGGGGGGGCTCGGCAATCAGCCCCAGCATTTT.

This clone showed up just once. The rearrangement joins TRBV6-5 to TRBJ2-3; D remains unclear. Per the germline V gene, CDR1 is MNHEY and CDR2 is SVGAGI. Trimming removed 6 bases from V and 5 bases from J, with 6 bases in between. The CDR3 runs 11 residues. The CDR3 protein is CASRLQDTQYF. The DNA for the CDR3 is TGTGCCAGCAGACTACAAGATACGCAGTATTTT.

The chain has TRBV6-1 and TRBJ2-3; 10 bases line up with TRBD1. The V and J ends lost 4 bases and 6 bases, in that order; junction bases with no gene match: 4. The CDR3 extends over 14 amino acids. Looked up from germline, CDR1 is MNHNS and CDR2 is SASEGT. CDR3 amino acids: CASSVGQGPDTQYF. The CDR3 DNA follows: TGTGCCAGCAGTGTGGGACAGGGGCCCGATACGCAGTATTTT.

V and J are TRBV6-6 and TRBJ2-3; D possibly uses TRBD1 or TRBD2 (6 bases each). The CDR3 runs to 15 residues. Germline V lookup: CDR1 MNHNY, CDR2 SVGAGI (reference sequence). V shed 1 base and J shed 3 bases, with 11 bases lying between them. The DNA of the CDR3 is TGTGCCAGCAGTTACTGGCCGGGGGCGACAGATACGCAGTATTTT. Its protein product is CASSYWPGATDTQYF.

The rearrangement joins TRBV19 to TRBJ1-5, with D perhaps TRBD1 (6 bases). The CDR3 consists of 15 residues. The V gene lost 5 bases and the J gene lost 2 bases, with 13 bases spanning the gap. The germline V gene has CDR1 LNHDA and CDR2 SQIVND (reference sequence). The CDR3 reads CASSSQGRGNQPQHF. Here the CDR3 DNA reads TGTGCCAGTAGTTCACAGGGTAGGGGCAATCAGCCCCAGCATTTT. Drawing the rest from reference TRBV19 and TRBJ1-5, the complete variable domain is DGGITQSPKYLFRKEGQNVTLSCEQNLNHDAMYWYRQDPGQGLRLIYYSQIVNDFQKGDIAEGYSVSREKKESFPLTVTSAQKNPTAFYLCASSSQGRGNQPQHFGDGTRLSIL.